These T cell receptor beta chains were read from a single sample in a study of T cells in Graves' hyperthyroidism and ophthalmopathy. TCRdb re-called the multiplex PCR reads with MiXCR, one entry per CDR3 protein. The sample has a few hundred thousand distinct CDR3 sequences; under 25% are singletons. Input material: blood. The receptors come from a man between 18 and 35 years old with Graves' hyperthyroidism. Both conserved end residues are part of each CDR3. The order of the fields is J gene, clone size, V gene, CDR3 protein. Rows give clone size only sometimes, using once, few, many, or a class for an expanded clone.

>TRBJ1-6|many|TRBV14
CASSLGQPNSPLHF
>TRBJ1-2|many|TRBV29-1
CSVQQENYGYTF
>TRBJ2-7|few|TRBV28
CASSSTGASYEQYF
>TRBJ2-5|many|TRBV19
CASSLLQGPQETQYF
>TRBJ2-5|many|TRBV6-2/TRBV6-3
CASTEREEETQYF
>TRBJ1-2|many|TRBV10-3
CAISESGDRPLGYTF
>TRBJ2-7|many|TRBV13
CASSYGQGVRVEQYF
>TRBJ2-2|-|TRBV6-5
CASSYGIPTNTGELFF
>TRBJ2-7|many|TRBV4-1
CASSLSGTGDYEQYF
>TRBJ1-2|few|TRBV27
CASSSHPGGTPQLFDYGYTF
>TRBJ1-3|many|TRBV6-1
CASWRDASSGNTIYF
>TRBJ2-7|-|TRBV20-1
CSARSSSGGNYEQYF
>TRBJ1-6|-|TRBV27
CASSSHPDSPLHF
>TRBJ2-5|-|TRBV9
CASSVGGVVQETQYF
>TRBJ1-5|once|TRBV20-1
CSARGRGEQPQHF
>TRBJ2-2|once|TRBV28
CASSLLRLNTGELFF
>TRBJ1-5|-|TRBV15
CATSSRRTGNQPQHF
>TRBJ2-5|-|TRBV30
CAWAWTRETQYF
>TRBJ1-1|-|TRBV7-8
CASSWRGGDTEAFF
>TRBJ2-2|-|TRBV7-6
CASSGGGGYTGELFF
>TRBJ1-1|many|TRBV6-5
CASSSITRTGGSEAFF
>TRBJ2-7|-|TRBV6-1
CASTRGGGEWEQYF
>TRBJ2-1|many|TRBV12-5
CASGLVLGVMYNEQFF
>TRBJ1-2|few|TRBV9
CASSVAVPGGGYTF
>TRBJ2-2|many|TRBV29-1
CSAGTGGNTGELFF
>TRBJ1-1|few|TRBV11-2
CASSLSGTVNTEAFF
>TRBJ1-5|many|TRBV11-2
CASSLGPSTAQPQHF
>TRBJ1-1|many|TRBV12-3/TRBV12-4
CASSLTGTGAGTEAFF
>TRBJ1-2|many|TRBV9
CASSVRAGPSYGYTF
>TRBJ2-7|many|TRBV2
CASRQTYEQYF
>TRBJ2-7|many|TRBV4-2
CASSQNLSPYEQYF
>TRBJ1-2|many|TRBV28
CATRRGRGVSGYTF
>TRBJ2-7|-|TRBV24-1
CATSEAGTGAGEQYF
>TRBJ1-5|many|TRBV30
CAWSPGGPNWGQPQHF